This passage covers 18 T cell receptor beta chains from one sample sequenced in a study of cytomegalovirus exposure and HLA in healthy donors. With 60 Vbeta and 13 Jbeta primers, the PCR was carried out. The method was immunoSEQ multiplex PCR; TCRdb's version includes in-frame clones alone and lacks a portion of them. The sample yields 120,000 or so clones, about 85% seen once. The material sequenced was PBMCs. The receptors stem from a young man in good health and CMV-seropositive.

This clone has a handful of counts. The chain has TRBV2 and TRBJ2-6; the D gene is possibly TRBD1 (6 bases). Trimming shortened V by 6 bases and J by 0 bases, and 18 bases separated the two germline ends. Germline V gives CDR1 SNHLY, CDR2 FYNNEI. The CDR3 length is 18 residues. The CDR3 DNA follows: TGTGCCAGCAGACTGGGGGCGCTGGGGACCTCTGGGGCCAACGTCCTGACTTTC. Its protein is CASRLGALGTSGANVLTF.

This rearrangement joins TRBV7-8 to TRBJ2-1; TRBD2 matches at 11 bases. The CDR3 extends over 14 amino acids. Germline trimming cut 10 bases from V and 6 bases from J; bases unmatched to any gene: 8. The germline gives CDR1 SGHVS, CDR2 FQNEAQ. CDR3 sequence reads: CATGIAGGPNEQFF. CDR3 bases: TGTGCCACCGGGATAGCGGGAGGGCCCAATGAGCAGTTCTTC.

This chain links TRBV21-1 with TRBJ1-1; the tabulated D call, TRBD1, remains unverified against the DNA. TRBV21-1 is termed a pseudogene. The CDR3 has 14 amino acids. CDR3 sequence reads: CASSNKTVNTEAFF. The CDR3 DNA follows: TGTGCCAGCAGCAATAAGACAGTGAACACTGAAGCTTTCTTT.

This chain joins TRBV18 and TRBJ1-2, with 10 bases matching TRBD1. CDR1 is KGHSH and CDR2 is LQKENI in the germline V gene. The junction had 9 bases not matched to a gene; V was cut back by 7 bases and J by 4 bases. CDR3 length: 15 amino acids. The CDR3 loop reads CASLRARQGAYGYTF. CDR3 nucleotides: TGTGCCAGCTTAAGGGCCCGACAGGGGGCCTATGGCTACACCTTC. The variable domain in full, with the rest retrieved from reference TRBV18 and TRBJ1-2, is NAGVMQNPRHLVRRRGQEARLRCSPMKGHSHVYWYRQLPEEGLKFMVYLQKENIIDESGMPKERFSAEFPKEGPSILRIQQVVRGDSAAYFCASLRARQGAYGYTFGSGTRLTVV.

This sequence joins TRBV4-3 and TRBJ2-7; tentatively, D is TRBD1 (6 bases). Germline V gene sequence: CDR1 LGHNA, CDR2 YSLEER. CDR3 length: 16 amino acids. Trimming shortened V by 0 bases and J by 5 bases, and 17 bases separated the two germline ends. CDR3 DNA: TGCGCCAGCAGCCAAGATTATGGCAGGGGTATCCACGAGCAGTACTTC. It yields the protein CASSQDYGRGIHEQYF.

This clone appeared once. The chain links TRBV10-3 to TRBJ2-7; no reliable D call. V was trimmed by 4 bases and J by 0 bases, leaving 10 bases between them. Germline CDR1 ENHRY, CDR2 SYGVKD. The CDR3 extends over 14 amino acids. In DNA, the CDR3 is TGTGCCATCAGTGGGGCACCCCCCTCCTACGAGCAGTACTTC. It specifies CAISGAPPSYEQYF.

The rearrangement uses TRBV5-5 and TRBJ2-5; TRBD2 matches at 9 bases. The assigned J gene may be wrong: the sequence end matches TRBJ2-7 better. This CDR3 has 15 amino acids. Germline values: CDR1 SGHKS, CDR2 YYEKEE (reference sequence). The CDR3 region is CASSPSGNRPYEQYF. The CDR3 bases are TGTGCCAGCAGCCCTAGCGGGAACCGCCCCTACGAGCAGTACTTC.

This sequence joins TRBV27 and TRBJ2-7, with a tentative D call TRBD2 (6 bases). Germline V gene data show CDR1 as MNHEY and CDR2 as SMNVEV (reference sequence). The CDR3 contains 14 residues. Trimming pared 3 bases from V and 3 bases from J, leaving 12 bases between. CDR3 loop: CASSFGGAIYEQYF. The CDR3 DNA sequence: TGTGCCAGCAGTTTCGGGGGAGCCATCTACGAGCAGTACTTC.

This chain connects TRBV30 to TRBJ2-2; no reliable D call. Germline V lookup: CDR1 GTSNPN, CDR2 SVGIG (reference sequence). The length of the CDR3 is 12 residues. The germline V and J ends were trimmed by 1 base and 5 bases, with 5 bases remaining between them. This CDR3 is CAWSGETGELFF. CDR3 sequence (DNA): TGTGCCTGGAGTGGAGAGACCGGGGAGCTGTTTTTT.

The chain links TRBV15 to TRBJ2-1; no clear D. Germline CDR1 LNHNV, CDR2 YYDKDF (reference sequence). The CDR3 runs 12 residues. V lost 8 bases, J lost 13 bases, and 18 bases lay in between. In DNA, the CDR3 is TGTGCCACCGCTGACTTTGGAGAGACCCAGTTCTTC. It encodes CATADFGETQFF.

This sequence joins TRBV19 and TRBJ2-1; the D is unclear. CDR1 LNHDA and CDR2 SQIVND come from the germline V gene (reference sequence). CDR3 length equals 13 residues. V was trimmed by 2 bases and J by 3 bases, leaving 5 bases between them. The CDR3 loop reads CASSISVYNEQFF. CDR3 sequence (DNA): TGTGCCAGTAGTATATCAGTCTACAATGAGCAGTTCTTC. Full variable domain (missing parts from reference TRBV19 and TRBJ2-1): DGGITQSPKYLFRKEGQNVTLSCEQNLNHDAMYWYRQDPGQGLRLIYYSQIVNDFQKGDIAEGYSVSREKKESFPLTVTSAQKNPTAFYLCASSISVYNEQFFGPGTRLTVL.

This chain uses TRBV30 with TRBJ1-5, with D perhaps TRBD1 (5 bases). The CDR3 is 16 residues long. V was clipped by 0 bases and J by 3 bases, with 15 bases between them. Germline V CDR1 and CDR2: GTSNPN, SVGIG (reference sequence). CDR3 DNA: TGTGCCTGGAGTGTAGAAAGGGGTGGGGTCAATCAGCCCCAGCATTTT. It yields the protein CAWSVERGGVNQPQHF.

In the case of this clone: The same CDR3 can be traced to other DNA sequences in this sample. The chain employs TRBV5-1 and TRBJ2-5; the match to TRBD1 covers 7 bases. V shed 3 bases and J 2 bases; nucleotides not matched to a gene: 4. CDR1 is SGHRS and CDR2 is YFSETQ in the germline V gene. The CDR3 length is 14 residues. The CDR3 loop reads CASSSGQVQETQYF. CDR3 DNA sequence: TGCGCCAGCAGCTCTGGACAGGTTCAAGAGACCCAGTACTTC.

The chain recombines TRBV25-1 with TRBJ2-3; 8 bases align to TRBD1. Germline V CDR1 and CDR2: MGHDK, SYGVNS. This CDR3 is built from 15 residues. After removal of 6 bases from V and 3 bases from J, the junction contained 8 bases not matched to a gene. Here the CDR3 DNA reads TGTGCCAGCAGCGGAGGACAGGGAGGAACAGATACGCAGTATTTT. Protein product: CASSGGQGGTDTQYF.

The chain couples TRBV5-1 to TRBJ2-7; 7 positions agree with TRBD2. The CDR3 covers 17 residues. V trimming: 0 bases; J trimming: 5 bases; junction bases outside the gene matches: 14. Germline CDR1 SGHRS, CDR2 YFSETQ. CDR3 in DNA: TGCGCCAGCAGCTTGGGCGGATGGATCGGCGGGAGAGACGAGCAGTACTTC. It yields the protein CASSLGGWIGGRDEQYF.

This chain links TRBV9 with TRBJ1-2; D gene ambiguous. V was pared by 0 bases and J by 4 bases, with 7 bases between. This CDR3 is 13 amino acids long. The germline V gene has CDR1 SGDLS and CDR2 YYNGEE. The CDR3 loop reads CASSVVQIYGYTF. The CDR3, as DNA: TGTGCCAGCAGCGTAGTACAGATCTATGGCTACACCTTC.

The rearrangement uses TRBV2 and TRBJ1-4; D may be TRBD1 (6 bases). Germline CDR1 SNHLY, CDR2 FYNNEI. With 5 bases removed from V and 3 bases from J, the gap between germline ends came to 13 bases. CDR3 length: 15 residues. In DNA form, the CDR3 reads TGTGCCAGCAGTAAATCCAGGGGCTCTAATGAAAAACTGTTTTTT. It is translated as CASSKSRGSNEKLFF.

The chain couples TRBV5-4 to TRBJ2-1; D call uncertain. Trimming took off 7 bases at V and 5 bases at J, with 22 bases between the two ends. CDR1 is SGHNT, CDR2 YYREEE, per germline (reference sequence). The CDR3 runs to 16 residues. CDR3: CASGARPVGRHNEQFF. In nucleotides, the CDR3 is TGTGCCAGCGGAGCCCGGCCAGTTGGTCGTCACAATGAGCAGTTCTTC.